These 10 T cell receptor beta chains share one sample of origin, sequenced in a study of OX40 agonist ivuxolimab in advanced cancers. The protocol was immunoSEQ multiplex PCR, while the TCRdb copy is restricted to in-frame clones and leaves out a portion. The sample yields 45,000 or so clones, roughly 82% seen once. Material: CD4+ or CD8+ T cells sorted from blood, obtained in a trial of the OX40 agonist ivuxolimab. These receptor sequences come from an adult with an advanced solid tumor such as melanoma, head and neck, liver or kidney cancer.

This clone was observed a single time. The chain has TRBV29-1 and TRBJ1-2; a possible D gene is TRBD1 (5 bases). The V gene's germline CDR1 is SQVTM and CDR2 ANQGSEA. CDR3 size: 11 residues. V shed 6 bases and J shed 8 bases, with 13 bases lying between them. CDR3: CSVQVLSGYTF. For the CDR3, the DNA is TGCAGCGTACAGGTCCTCTCGGGCTACACCTTC.

This chain uses TRBV27 with TRBJ2-7; TRBD2 agrees at 14 bases. V lost 7 bases to trimming and J lost 3 bases; unmatched junction nucleotides: 5. The CDR3 is made up of 15 amino acids. CDR1 and CDR2 from the germline V gene are MNHEY and SMNVEV (reference sequence). The CDR3 sequence is CASKRGTSGSYEQYF. The CDR3 DNA follows: TGTGCCAGCAAGAGGGGGACTAGCGGGAGCTACGAGCAGTACTTC.

The chain joins TRBV19 to TRBJ2-7, with 14 nucleotides matching TRBD2. CDR1 and CDR2 from the germline V gene are LNHDA and SQIVND (reference sequence). V was pared by 4 bases and J by 6 bases, with 2 bases of the junction left unmatched. The CDR3 contains 14 residues. CDR3 in amino acids: CASSTGLAGVEQYF. Written as DNA, the CDR3 is TGTGCCAGTAGTACGGGACTAGCGGGGGTCGAGCAGTACTTC.

The table lists this clone with a count of one. CDR3 sequence reads: CASSMGDTSNYGYTF. CDR3 nucleotide sequence: TGTGCCAGTAGTATGGGGGACACCTCTAACTATGGCTACACCTTC. This chain connects TRBV19 to TRBJ1-2, with D perhaps TRBD1 (6 bases). The CDR3 totals 15 residues. Germline V CDR1 and CDR2: LNHDA, SQIVND (reference sequence). Trimming pared 3 bases from V and 0 bases from J, leaving 11 bases between.

This clone appeared a single time. The chain joins TRBV18 to TRBJ1-1; 7 positions match TRBD1. The CDR3 covers 16 residues. V lost 2 bases and J lost 0; bases outside the gene matches: 6. Germline CDR1 and CDR2: KGHSH and LQKENI. The CDR3 sequence is CASSPRQGRMNTEAFF. As DNA, the CDR3 is TGTGCCAGCTCACCAAGACAGGGAAGGATGAACACTGAAGCTTTCTTT.

The chain recombines TRBV28 with TRBJ1-1; 7 nucleotides agree with TRBD1. In germline, CDR1 is MDHEN, CDR2 SYDVKM. The CDR3 is 15 amino acids. The ends lost 5 bases at V and 1 base at J; junction bases unmatched: 7. The CDR3 loop is CASSVTGLWNTEAFF. The CDR3 DNA is TGTGCCAGCAGTGTGACAGGGTTATGGAACACTGAAGCTTTCTTT.

V usage is TRBV2 and J usage is TRBJ2-1; D may be TRBD2 (6 bases). Germline-derived CDR1 and CDR2 are SNHLY and FYNNEI. Trimming shortened V by 1 base and J by 0 bases, and 16 bases separated the two germline ends. CDR3 size: 18 residues. CDR3 residues: CASSEVPSWEASYNEQFF. The CDR3 DNA reads as TGTGCCAGCAGTGAAGTGCCGTCGTGGGAGGCCTCCTACAATGAGCAGTTCTTC.

A word on this clone: The junction and the germline gene differ at one end; a read error may be behind it. The chain is built from TRBV6-1 and TRBJ2-7; D is perhaps TRBD1 (6 bases). This CDR3 is built from 12 residues. The germline CDR1 and CDR2 sequences are MNHNS and SASEGT. The CDR3 loop reads CASSEGRWGLNF. The DNA of the CDR3 is TGTGCCAGCAGTGAAGGGCGGTGGGGGCTGAACTTC.

This clone was found once. This chain links TRBV15 with TRBJ1-1, with 11 bases aligning to TRBD1. The CDR3 consists of 13 residues. Germline V gene sequence: CDR1 LNHNV, CDR2 YYDKDF (reference sequence). The junction had 2 bases not matched to a gene; V was cut back by 5 bases and J by 6 bases. The CDR3 region is CATSRDRGSEAFF. CDR3 nucleotide sequence: TGTGCCACCAGCCGGGACAGGGGGTCTGAAGCTTTCTTT.

The chain combines TRBV2 with TRBJ1-1; D not resolved. V dropped 0 bases and J dropped 4 bases, with 9 bases sitting between them. The V gene's germline CDR1 is SNHLY and CDR2 FYNNEI. The CDR3 has 14 amino acids. For the CDR3, the DNA is TGTGCCAGCAGTGAAGCGCTCCCGGGCACTGAAGCTTTCTTT. It translates to CASSEALPGTEAFF.